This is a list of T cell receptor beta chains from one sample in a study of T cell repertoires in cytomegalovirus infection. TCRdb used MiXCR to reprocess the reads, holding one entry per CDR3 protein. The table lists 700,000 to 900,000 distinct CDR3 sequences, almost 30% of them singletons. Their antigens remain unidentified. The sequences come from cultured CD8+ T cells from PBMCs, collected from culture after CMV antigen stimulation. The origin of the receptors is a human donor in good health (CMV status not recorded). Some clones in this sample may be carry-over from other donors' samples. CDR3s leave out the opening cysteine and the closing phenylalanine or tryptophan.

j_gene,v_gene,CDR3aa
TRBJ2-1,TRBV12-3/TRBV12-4,ASSLFLRLSYNEQF
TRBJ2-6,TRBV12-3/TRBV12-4,ASSLFVRIGANVLT
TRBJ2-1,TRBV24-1,ATSDSTGSYNEQF
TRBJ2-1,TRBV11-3,ASSLDSLAGGSYNEQF
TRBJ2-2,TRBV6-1,ASSARGDTGELF
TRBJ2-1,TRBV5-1,ASSPFDGGTNYNEQF
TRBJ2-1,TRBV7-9,ASSLSGLVDEQF
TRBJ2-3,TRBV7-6,ASSPLAVGADTQY
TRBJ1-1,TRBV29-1,SVGIQKAF
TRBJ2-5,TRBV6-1,ASRGSGDAGTQY
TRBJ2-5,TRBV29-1,SVEDLPAVQETQY
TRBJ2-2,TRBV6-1,ASSYQETGELF
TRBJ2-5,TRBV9,ASSVSQIETQY
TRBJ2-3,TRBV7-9,ASSLARTGPDTQY
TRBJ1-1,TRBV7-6,ASSLWTGENTEAF
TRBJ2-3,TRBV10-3,AISLTDTQY
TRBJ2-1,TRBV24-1,ATAGLAGDFEQF
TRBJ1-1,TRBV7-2,ATKIGTEAF
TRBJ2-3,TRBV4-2,ASSPGAEADTQY
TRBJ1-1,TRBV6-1,ASSPDSQR
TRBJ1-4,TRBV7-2,ASSDRAFNEKLF
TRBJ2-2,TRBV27,ASSRDRGGVGELF
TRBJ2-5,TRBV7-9,ASSLFLGTETQY
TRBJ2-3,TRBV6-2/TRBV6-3,ATLFTSTDTQY
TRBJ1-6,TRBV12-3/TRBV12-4,ASSAPNSPLH
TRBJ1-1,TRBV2,ASSEAIRGRDTEAF
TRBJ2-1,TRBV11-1,ASSLLRDRSHEQF
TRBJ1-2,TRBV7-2,ASSLAPGRRAKGYT
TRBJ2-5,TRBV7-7,ASSTQMGETQY
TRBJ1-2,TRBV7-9,ASSPGGGYGYT
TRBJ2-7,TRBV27,ASSHRGFPHEQY
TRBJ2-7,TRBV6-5,ASSYDGQGGDLNEQY
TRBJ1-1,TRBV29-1,SVLQGGSNTEAF
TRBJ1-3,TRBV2,ASLDKNTIY
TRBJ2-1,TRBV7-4,ASSNQRGRWDEQF
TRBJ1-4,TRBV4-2,ASSRPPGGGEKLF
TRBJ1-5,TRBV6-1,ASSERLIGQPQH
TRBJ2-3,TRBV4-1,ASSQVPGASSTDTQY
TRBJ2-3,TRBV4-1,ASSQTTGLKGTDTQY
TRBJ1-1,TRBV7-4,ASSTGTKNTEAF
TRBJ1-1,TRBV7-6,ASSRVEGSEAF
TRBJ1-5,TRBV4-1,ASSQVEFNQPQH
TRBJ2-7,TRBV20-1,SARAQDSEQY
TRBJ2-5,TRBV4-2,ASSQASGGASETQY
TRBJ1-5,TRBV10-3,AISDSAVGNQPQH
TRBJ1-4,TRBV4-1,ASSQGVGKTVLF
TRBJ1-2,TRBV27,ASSLVVLGQAVYGYT
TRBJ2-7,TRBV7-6,ASSLEGPYSYEQY
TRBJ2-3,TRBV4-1,ASSQEPRLDTQY
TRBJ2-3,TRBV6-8,ASGTATQY
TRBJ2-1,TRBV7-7,ASSPSGAGGAYNEQF
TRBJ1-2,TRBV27,ASSPQGNQGYT
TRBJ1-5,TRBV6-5,ASGPLGGNQPQH